Below, 25 T cell receptor beta chains from the same sample are listed, as sequenced in a study of T cells in Graves' hyperthyroidism and ophthalmopathy. The investigators amplified TCR beta CDR3 regions from RNA transcripts. Using the HTBI primer set, a first-round RT-PCR was run on the TCR CDR3. TCRdb reprocessed the multiplex PCR reads via MiXCR and lists one record per CDR3 protein. The sample contains 350,000 to 450,000 distinct CDR3 sequences, 11% to 15% of which appear only once. The sample consisted of blood. The receptor source for this set is a woman aged 60 to 75 with Graves' hyperthyroidism.

This clonotype appeared a few times. The chain has TRBV6-1 and TRBJ2-1; 8 bases align to TRBD2. Unmatched junction bases numbered 5, after V lost 5 bases and J lost 5 bases. Germline V gene sequence: CDR1 MNHNS, CDR2 SASEGT. The CDR3 loop spans 14 amino acids. This chain's CDR3 is CASSWSGRDNEQFF. DNA for the CDR3: TGTGCCAGCAGTTGGAGCGGGAGAGACAATGAGCAGTTCTTC.

In this sample, this clonotype turned up many times. The chain combines TRBV20-1 with TRBJ1-1; no clear D gene. Germline V gene data show CDR1 as DFQATT and CDR2 as SNEGSKA (reference sequence). The germline V and J ends were trimmed by 2 bases and 1 base, with 8 bases remaining between them. The CDR3 is 13 amino acids. This CDR3 reads CSARPDQNTEAFF. The CDR3 DNA reads TGCAGTGCTAGACCCGACCAGAACACTGAAGCTTTCTTT.

The chain has TRBV11-2 and TRBJ2-1; a possible D gene is TRBD1 (5 bases). The CDR3 is 13 residues long. The germline V gene encodes CDR1 SGHAT and CDR2 FQNNGV. V gave up 3 bases and J gave up 9 bases, with 12 bases separating them. CDR3: CASSLPGPVEQFF. CDR3 sequence (DNA): TGTGCCAGCAGCTTGCCAGGGCCGGTTGAGCAGTTCTTC.

Ten or more counts support this clonotype. V is TRBV5-1 and J is TRBJ2-3; 9 nucleotides align to TRBD2. CDR1 is SGHRS, CDR2 YFSETQ, per germline. The CDR3 extends over 15 amino acids. V lost 0 bases and J lost 3; bases outside the gene matches: 2. CDR3 loop: CASSLEGLATDTQYF. For the CDR3, the DNA is TGCGCCAGCAGCTTGGAGGGACTAGCTACAGATACGCAGTATTTT.

This clonotype was picked up many times. The chain carries TRBV24-1 and TRBJ2-1; 13 bases are shared with TRBD2. Germline V gives CDR1 KGHDR, CDR2 SFDVKD. V was clipped by 3 bases and J by 7 bases; unmatched bases: 2. The CDR3 consists of 15 residues. The DNA of the CDR3 is TGTGCCACCAGTGATGCGGGACTAGCGGGAAATGAGCAGTTCTTC. Its translation: CATSDAGLAGNEQFF.

This clonotype was found many times. V gene TRBV10-3 combines with J gene TRBJ2-7; D possibly corresponds to TRBD2 (6 bases). The V end was cut by 5 bases, the J end by 7 bases, with 27 bases between. CDR1 and CDR2 from the germline V gene are ENHRY and SYGVKD. The CDR3 extends over 17 amino acids. The CDR3 sequence is CAISPGGSVAAPREQYF. Here the CDR3 DNA reads TGTGCCATCAGTCCCGGCGGGTCCGTAGCGGCTCCTAGGGAGCAGTACTTC.

This clonotype appeared many times. The V and J genes are TRBV19 and TRBJ1-5; 9 bases line up with TRBD1. V shed 6 bases, J shed 0 bases, and the junction held 3 bases outside the gene matches. The germline V gene has CDR1 LNHDA and CDR2 SQIVND (reference sequence). CDR3 length: 15 amino acids. CDR3 in DNA: TGTGCCAGTAGGTGGGACAGGGATAGCAATCAGCCCCAGCATTTT. Protein sequence: CASRWDRDSNQPQHF. Full variable domain (outside the CDR3, taken from reference TRBV19 and TRBJ1-5): DGGITQSPKYLFRKEGQNVTLSCEQNLNHDAMYWYRQDPGQGLRLIYYSQIVNDFQKGDIAEGYSVSREKKESFPLTVTSAQKNPTAFYLCASRWDRDSNQPQHFGDGTRLSIL.

This clonotype was detected ten times or more. The V gene is TRBV6-1, the J gene TRBJ1-1, with 9 bases fitting TRBD1. This CDR3 spans 13 amino acids. Germline lookup yields CDR1 MNHNS and CDR2 SASEGT. Trimming cost V 6 bases and J 6 bases; bases outside gene matches: 5. CDR3 loop: CASRATGGPEAFF. The CDR3 coding sequence is TGTGCCAGCAGGGCTACAGGGGGCCCTGAAGCTTTCTTT.

This clonotype was observed many times. Mismatch with germline at one junction end may stem from a read error. The V gene is TRBV7-7, the J gene TRBJ2-1; D is uncertain. This CDR3 comprises 15 residues. Germline CDR1 is SSHAT and CDR2 is FNYEAQ (reference sequence). CDR3 sequence reads: CASSLDYSSYNEQFF. The CDR3 DNA is TGTGCTAGCAGCTTAGATTACAGCTCCTACAATGAGCAGTTCTTC. The full variable domain, its missing parts supplied by reference TRBV7-7 and TRBJ2-1, is GAGVSQSPRYKVTKRGQDVTLRCDPISSHATLYWYQQALGQGPEFLTYFNYEAQPDKSGLPSDRFSAERPEGSISTLTIQRTEQRDSAMYRCASSLDYSSYNEQFFGPGTRLTVL.

This chain joins TRBV28 and TRBJ1-6; D not certain. V gave up 3 bases and J gave up 0 bases, with 9 bases separating them. CDR1 and CDR2 from the germline V gene are MDHEN and SYDVKM. CDR3 length: 16 amino acids. CDR3 nucleotide sequence: TGTGCCAGCAGTTTGTACGCAGGCTCCTATAATTCACCCCTCCACTTT. This translates into CASSLYAGSYNSPLHF.

This clonotype showed up many times. V and J are TRBV13 and TRBJ2-5; TRBD2 aligns across 14 bases. The germline CDR1 and CDR2 sequences are PRHDT and FYEKMQ (reference sequence). The CDR3 length is 15 residues. Losses at the gene ends were 5 bases for V and 5 bases for J; bases not matched to a gene: 4. The CDR3 DNA follows: TGTGCCAGCAGCGGGACTAGCGGGAGTCTTGAGACCCAGTACTTC. Protein sequence: CASSGTSGSLETQYF.

This clonotype came up a few times. This chain connects TRBV7-2 to TRBJ2-1, with 12 positions matching TRBD2. Germline lookup yields CDR1 SGHTA and CDR2 FQGNSA. This CDR3 spans 15 amino acids. The J segment lost 7 bases and the V segment lost 4 bases, leaving 5 bases of the junction unmatched. The CDR3 region is CASSWVLAGGNEQFF. The CDR3 coding sequence is TGTGCCAGCAGCTGGGTCCTAGCGGGAGGGAATGAGCAGTTCTTC.

The V call is TRBV20-1, the J call TRBJ1-1; D perhaps matches TRBD1 (6 bases). CDR1 and CDR2 from the germline V gene are DFQATT and SNEGSKA (reference sequence). This CDR3 has 18 amino acids. V dropped 2 bases and J dropped 5 bases, with 27 bases sitting between them. As DNA, the CDR3 is TGCAGTGCTAGATCAGGGGCTGGCAGGTTAATTGGGAGGACTGAAGCTTTCTTT. This codes for CSARSGAGRLIGRTEAFF.

This clonotype was seen ten or more times. This chain joins TRBV5-5 and TRBJ2-3, with D possibly matching TRBD2 (6 bases). The germline gives CDR1 SGHKS, CDR2 YYEKEE (reference sequence). Trimming took off 4 bases at V and 2 bases at J, with 14 bases between the two ends. The CDR3 is 15 amino acids. CDR3 in DNA: TGTGCCAGCAGCGTTCGGGAGCGGCTCACAGATACGCAGTATTTT. This sequence encodes CASSVRERLTDTQYF. Full variable domain (remainder filled in from reference TRBV5-5 and TRBJ2-3): DAGVTQSPTHLIKTRGQQVTLRCSPISGHKSVSWYQQVLGQGPQFIFQYYEKEERGRGNFPDRFSARQFPNYSSELNVNALLLGDSALYLCASSVRERLTDTQYFGPGTRLTVL.

This chain joins TRBV19 and TRBJ1-1; D ambiguous. CDR3 length equals 14 residues. Trimming left V 2 bases short and J 0 bases short, with 7 bases between. Germline lookup yields CDR1 LNHDA and CDR2 SQIVND (reference sequence). CDR3 in amino acids: CASSIQDLNTEAFF. CDR3 nucleotide sequence: TGTGCCAGTAGTATACAGGATTTGAACACTGAAGCTTTCTTT.

This clonotype was detected ten times or more. The chain combines TRBV5-1 with TRBJ2-7; 12 positions agree with TRBD2. The V gene's germline CDR1 is SGHRS and CDR2 YFSETQ. V shed 1 base and J 5 bases; nucleotides not matched to a gene: 7. The CDR3 has 16 amino acids. The CDR3 reads CASSLLTSGSGHEQYF. The CDR3 nucleotides are TGCGCCAGCAGCTTGTTGACTAGCGGGAGCGGCCACGAGCAGTACTTC.

This clonotype turned up a few times. The chain is built from TRBV15 and TRBJ1-2; D call uncertain. Trimming took 1 base from V and 4 from J, leaving 13 bases between them. This CDR3 comprises 15 residues. CDR1 and CDR2 (germline): LNHNV, YYDKDF (reference sequence). The CDR3 spells CATSRVAGDTYGYTF. The CDR3 region has the DNA TGTGCCACCAGCAGAGTGGCAGGAGATACCTATGGCTACACCTTC. Based on the CDR3 plus reference TRBV15 and TRBJ1-2, the full variable domain is DAMVIQNPRYQVTQFGKPVTLSCSQTLNHNVMYWYQQKSSQAPKLLFHYYDKDFNNEADTPDNFQSRRPNTSFCFLDIRSPGLGDTAMYLCATSRVAGDTYGYTFGSGTRLTVV.

The sample holds many counts of this clonotype. This rearrangement joins TRBV2 to TRBJ1-2, with 7 positions matching TRBD1. CDR1 is SNHLY and CDR2 is FYNNEI in the germline V gene. The trim removed 6 bases at V and 4 bases at J, leaving 5 bases unmatched. The CDR3 loop spans 13 amino acids. CDR3 in DNA: TGTGCCAGCAGATCGGGACAGTCCTATGGCTACACCTTC. Its protein is CASRSGQSYGYTF. The full variable domain, rest sourced from reference TRBV2 and TRBJ1-2, is EPEVTQTPSHQVTQMGQEVILRCVPISNHLYFYWYRQILGQKVEFLVSFYNNEISEKSEIFDDQFSVERPDGSNFTLKIRSTKLEDSAMYFCASRSGQSYGYTFGSGTRLTVV.

The chain uses TRBV5-1 and TRBJ2-7, with 9 nucleotides matching TRBD2. The CDR3 is 15 amino acids. Unmatched junction bases numbered 9, after V lost 6 bases and J lost 2 bases. The germline V gene encodes CDR1 SGHRS and CDR2 YFSETQ. The CDR3 region has the DNA TGCGCCAGCACCCCCGGAGGCGGGAGGGCCTACGAGCAGTACTTC. It encodes CASTPGGGRAYEQYF.

This sequence joins TRBV19 and TRBJ1-1; D ambiguous. The ends were cut back, 7 bases at V and 2 bases at J, with 23 bases in the middle. The CDR3 has 17 amino acids. Germline CDR1 LNHDA, CDR2 SQIVND (reference sequence). CDR3 sequence: CASISWSGVGLNTEAFF. In nucleotides, the CDR3 is TGTGCCAGTATCTCATGGTCCGGGGTTGGTCTTAACACTGAAGCTTTCTTT.

This clonotype has ten or more counts. The chain combines TRBV3-1 with TRBJ2-2; D is uncertain. Between the trimmed V and J ends, which lost 1 base and 6 bases, there was a span of 9 bases. Germline CDR1 LGHDT, CDR2 YNNKEL (reference sequence). The CDR3 has 14 amino acids. CDR3 in DNA: TGTGCCAGCAGCCAAGTCCTGACTGCCGGGGAGCTGTTTTTT. This codes for CASSQVLTAGELFF. The full variable domain, its missing parts supplied by reference TRBV3-1 and TRBJ2-2, is DTAVSQTPKYLVTQMGNDKSIKCEQNLGHDTMYWYKQDSKKFLKIMFSYNNKELIINETVPNRFSPKSPDKAHLNLHINSLELGDSAVYFCASSQVLTAGELFFGEGSRLTVL.

This clonotype was counted many times. This rearrangement joins TRBV10-3 to TRBJ2-7; D is unresolved. The CDR3 extends over 14 amino acids. V was shortened by 3 bases and J by 3 bases, with 12 bases between the two germline ends. Germline lookup yields CDR1 ENHRY and CDR2 SYGVKD. The CDR3 reads CAISDPSIRYEQYF. The CDR3 region has the DNA TGTGCCATCAGTGACCCCTCGATTCGCTACGAGCAGTACTTC.

This clonotype showed up many times. The rearrangement links TRBV3-1 to TRBJ2-7; tentative D call: TRBD1 (5 bases). This CDR3 is 16 amino acids long. The ends were cut back, 2 bases at V and 0 bases at J, with 14 bases in the middle. Germline V lookup: CDR1 LGHDT, CDR2 YNNKEL (reference sequence). In DNA, the CDR3 is TGTGCCAGCAGCCAACGTCCTGGGGCCCTCTCCTACGAGCAGTACTTC. It encodes CASSQRPGALSYEQYF.

The table lists this clonotype with many counts. This chain joins TRBV2 and TRBJ1-3, with 8 bases identical to TRBD1. V was clipped by 11 bases and J by 4 bases; unmatched bases: 10. The CDR3 totals 14 residues. Per the germline V gene, CDR1 is SNHLY and CDR2 is FYNNEI. Here the CDR3 reads CAGEWDRMGNTIYF. As DNA, the CDR3 is TGTGCCGGGGAGTGGGACAGGATGGGAAACACCATATATTTT. Complete variable domain (other parts from reference TRBV2 and TRBJ1-3): EPEVTQTPSHQVTQMGQEVILRCVPISNHLYFYWYRQILGQKVEFLVSFYNNEISEKSEIFDDQFSVERPDGSNFTLKIRSTKLEDSAMYFCAGEWDRMGNTIYFGEGSWLTVV.

This clonotype showed up many times. The chain has TRBV5-1 and TRBJ2-7; 8 nucleotides match TRBD1. The germline V gene encodes CDR1 SGHRS and CDR2 YFSETQ. The J segment lost 5 bases and the V segment lost 4 bases, leaving 8 bases of the junction unmatched. The CDR3 is made up of 14 amino acids. The chain's CDR3 is CASSPGQGGDEQYF. DNA for the CDR3: TGCGCCAGCAGCCCAGGACAGGGTGGCGACGAGCAGTACTTC.